This T cell receptor (beta chain) was recovered during a study of regulatory T cells in long-lasting Graves disease (dated by TCRdb to about 2021). For the wider study: In the newly diagnosed Graves' disease group, patients had been taking antithyroid drugs for less than 3 months. Persistent Graves' disease patients were compared with newly diagnosed Graves' disease patients by peripheral blood TCR sequencing and RNA sequencing. The study was registered as a clinical trial and conducted in China. TCR sequencing covered 13 persistent and approximately 20 newly diagnosed Graves' disease patients, some 35 samples in total.

Libraries were prepared through multiplex PCR. Sequencing was performed on an Illumina HiSeq 4000. To build TCR beta libraries, CDR3 regions were amplified by Arm-PCR using iRepertoire HTBI primers. Gel purification was performed on PCR products prior to sequencing. Per the authors' processing: Gene usage analysis of CDR3 amino acid clonotypes relied on the roughly 60 TRBV and 15 or so TRBJ segments identified across samples. COPE and FqMerger were used to merge filtered high-quality paired reads into contigs. BLAST was used to align contigs to IMGT TRBV, TRBD and TRBJ reference genes, and CDR3 was defined according to IMGT. Any clonotype with a frequency above 0.1% was classified as a highly expanded clone. Repertoire diversity was measured by Shannon entropy, and V-J evenness by the Gini coefficient. A clonotype found in more than one individual was treated as public. Using fastp at Q25 and MiXCR, TCRdb reprocessed the public reads and kept productive beta chains. Each record represents a unique CDR3 protein, reported with the most common genes and DNA among its rows. These V and J calls originate from TCRdb's pipeline instead of the authors' own analysis. The sample data list roughly 500,000 distinct CDR3 sequences, and approximately 12% of these were observed just once. The ten largest account for approximately 9.6% of the sample.

Overall study outcomes, separate from this receptor: More public clonotypes were shared among persistent patients (around 2,600) than among newly diagnosed patients (just under 1,000). The authors acknowledged the small sample size as a limitation that may reduce accuracy. Persistent Graves' disease patients showed lower TCR Shannon entropy and fewer highly expanded clones than newly diagnosed patients, suggesting clonal expansion. Persistent disease showed preferential use of TRBV28, TRBJ1-2 and TRBJ2-5, whereas newly diagnosed disease favored TRBV20-1 and TRBJ2-1. Only the TCR beta chain was sequenced and analyzed. Only peripheral blood was studied, because thyroid tissue, the primary lesion, was inaccessible.

This clonotype was recorded at least ten times. Which antigen it targets is not known. No clone much larger than this one lies a single base away; base qualities are absent. Sample time point, as interpreted from the label and publication: newly diagnosed GD, antithyroid drugs for less than 3 months. RNA was extracted from PBMCs in TRIzol for both TCR sequencing and RNA sequencing. The diagnosis of Graves' disease was made according to American Thyroid Association guidelines. Recruitment of patients was carried out at an endocrinology department in Xi'an, China. Each patient gave about 10 milliliters of peripheral blood, collected in an EDTA anticoagulant tube. PBMCs were isolated by Ficoll Paque Plus density gradient separation without further T cell sorting. An Agilent 2100 Bioanalyzer and agarose gel were used to check RNA quality, and a NanoDrop 2000 was used to measure RNA concentration. Based on the germline V gene, the CDR1 and CDR2 sequences are SGHNT and YENEEA. Deletion took 1 base off V and 2 bases off J, with a span of 6 bases between the germline ends. From the cysteine up to the phenylalanine, the CDR3 has a length of 14 residues. Just CDR3 DNA is preserved here, 42 bases in frame from base 1.

The same data also went into a second study, on T cells in Graves' hyperthyroidism and ophthalmopathy. The second study's paper adds: Stable Graves' hyperthyroidism was defined as no progression to ophthalmopathy during 18 months of follow-up. Hyperthyroidism patients were aged 18 to 65 years and newly diagnosed, with disease duration of less than 2 months. Any patient with an uncontrolled infection, another autoimmune disease, pregnancy or lactation was excluded. Diagnoses relied on clinical symptoms, serum thyroxine and TRAb, thyroid ultrasound and orbital computed tomography. The TCR CDR3 was subjected to a first round of RT-PCR using the HTBI primer set and the Qiagen OneStep RT-PCR kit. Most expanded thyroid clonotypes (frequency above 0.001) were also detected in blood, suggesting blood repertoires may reflect thyroid immune responses. A 13 V-J signature model separated ophthalmopathy from stable hyperthyroidism, with 87.88% sensitivity and just under 84% specificity in cross-validation and 80%/75% in testing. In validation, the model predicted progression to ophthalmopathy with approximately 69% sensitivity and 72.22% specificity, a median of approximately 6.5 months before onset. To identify TCR V-J signatures that set the groups apart, the researchers used a discovery cohort of 100 patients, made up of fewer than 50 with Graves' ophthalmopathy and some 55 with stable Graves' hyperthyroidism. Whether ophthalmopathy could be predicted prospectively was tested in an independent validation cohort made up of under 20 hyperthyroidism patients plus 17 patients who later progressed to ophthalmopathy. The roughly 91 discovery patients were randomly divided into training and test sets at a 7:3 ratio. Thyroid tissue and blood T-cell repertoires from six Graves' hyperthyroidism patients were also compared in the study. After blood sampling, hyperthyroidism patients were treated with methimazole at a starting dose of 30 mg daily, and ophthalmopathy patients were treated with high-dose intravenous methylprednisolone. The libraries were constructed in a second round of multiplex PCR and then size-selected and purified. Paired-end sequencing of the libraries was performed with 100 bp reads on an Illumina HiSeq2000. Raw data were processed with SOAPnuke, discarding reads with adapters, uncalled bases, mean Phred below 15, or no exact constant-primer or identifier match. COPE v1.2.5 was used to merge high-quality paired reads, and clonotypes were defined as unique nucleotide sequences. MiTCR v1.1 was used to align the clonotypes against IMGT TRBV, TRBD and TRBJ reference segments. The analysis was restricted to V-J combinations with a frequency above 0.0001, which together covered just over 98% of the repertoires. The TCS score was defined as F50 (clonal expansion) divided by E x V (chaos), with BLOSUM62-based TCRdist calculated between CDR3 peptides within each V-J. Welch's t-statistics and random forest reduced 514 V-J features to around 14, which were used in a naive Bayes classifier (R e1071). No statistical method was used to set the sample size in advance, and investigators knew the group allocation. The paper reports TCR Vbeta CDR3 sequencing of approximately 140 peripheral blood samples: around 45 ophthalmopathy, under 80 hyperthyroidism and around 17 progressor patients.

The V gene is TRBV11-3 and the J gene is TRBJ2-1; the D gene remains uncertain. This clonotype was obtained from a woman younger than 45 with Graves disease. Donor details come from another sample of the same person, matched by shared clones. The specimen was peripheral blood mononuclear cells (PBMCs), collected at new diagnosis, from a patient treated with antithyroid drugs. The DNA sequence is TGTGCCAGCAGCTTAGGATACGCCTACAATGAGCAGTTCTTC. Protein translation: CASSLGYAYNEQFF.